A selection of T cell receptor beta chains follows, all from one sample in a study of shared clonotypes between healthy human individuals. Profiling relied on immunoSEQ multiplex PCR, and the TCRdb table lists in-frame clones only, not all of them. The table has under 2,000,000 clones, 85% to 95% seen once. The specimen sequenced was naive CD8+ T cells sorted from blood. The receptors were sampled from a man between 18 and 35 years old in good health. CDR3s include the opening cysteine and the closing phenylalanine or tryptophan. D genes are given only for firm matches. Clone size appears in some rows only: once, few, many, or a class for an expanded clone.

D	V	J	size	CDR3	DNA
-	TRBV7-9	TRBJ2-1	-	CASSFSSSYNEQFF	TGTGCCAGCAGCTTCTCGAGCTCCTACAATGAGCAGTTCTTC
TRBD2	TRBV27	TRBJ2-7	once	CASSDQRGSIYEQYF	TGTGCCAGCAGTGACCAGCGGGGGTCCATCTACGAGCAGTACTTC
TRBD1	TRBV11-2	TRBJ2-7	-	CASSMDRVEQYF	TGTGCCAGCAGCATGGACAGGGTTGAGCAGTACTTC
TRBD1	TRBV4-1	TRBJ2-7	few	CASSPRDSGYEQYF	TGCGCCAGCAGCCCTCGGGACAGCGGCTACGAGCAGTACTTC
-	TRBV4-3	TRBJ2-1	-	CASSQEYNEQFF	TGCGCCAGCAGCCAAGAGTACAATGAGCAGTTCTTC
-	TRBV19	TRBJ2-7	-	CASSIGLSAGYEQYF	TGTGCCAGTAGTATAGGACTCTCGGCGGGCTACGAGCAGTACTTC
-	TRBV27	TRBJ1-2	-	CASSGSNYGYTF	TGTGCCAGCAGTGGTTCTAACTATGGCTACACCTTC
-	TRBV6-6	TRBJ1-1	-	CASSYSSEMNTEAFF	TGTGCCAGCAGTTACTCGTCAGAGATGAACACTGAAGCTTTCTTT
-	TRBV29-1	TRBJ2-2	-	CSVEKGANTGELFF	TGCAGCGTTGAAAAAGGCGCGAACACCGGGGAGCTGTTTTTT
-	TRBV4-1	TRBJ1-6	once	CASSQAAPYNSPLHF	TGCGCCAGCAGCCAAGCCGCCCCGTATAATTCACCCCTCCACTTT
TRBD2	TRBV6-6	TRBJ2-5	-	CASSYPTSGSFETQYF	TGTGCCAGCAGTTATCCGACTAGCGGGAGTTTTGAGACCCAGTACTTC
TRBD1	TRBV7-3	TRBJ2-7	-	CASSISGTGSYEQYF	TGTGCCAGCAGCATATCCGGGACAGGTTCCTACGAGCAGTACTTC
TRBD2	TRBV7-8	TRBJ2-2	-	CASSWRLAGVNTGELFF	TGTGCCAGCAGCTGGCGACTAGCGGGAGTAAACACCGGGGAGCTGTTTTTT
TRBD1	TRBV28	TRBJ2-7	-	CASSFGQGRGRIGEQYF	TGTGCCAGCAGTTTCGGACAGGGTAGAGGGAGGATCGGGGAGCAGTACTTC
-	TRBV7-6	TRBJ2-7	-	CASSLIGEESSYEQYF	TGTGCCAGCAGCCTAATAGGGGAGGAGAGCTCCTACGAGCAGTACTTC